This T cell receptor (beta chain) is drawn from a study of cytomegalovirus exposure and HLA in healthy donors. Overall study: The same platform was used for the approximately 110 validation repertoires and the approximately 670 first-cohort repertoires, a later analysis reported.

Clones were read by immunoSEQ multiplex PCR, and TCRdb kept only the in-frame ones, dropping some. The repertoire includes about 110,000 clones, 86% of them detected once, and roughly 4.2% sits in the top ten. Overall study results and limits: Associated with cytomegalovirus, according to the listing, were some 180 TCR beta chains. Reports described diagnosis of cytomegalovirus status by the classifier as highly specific and sensitive. Specificity of a few CMV-associated chains for CMV antigens was verified in vitro.

Trimming took 5 bases from V and 1 from J; bases not matched to a gene: 8. The CDR3 sequence is 15 residues long. The V gene's germline CDR1 is SGHRS and CDR2 YFSETQ. Only one count was recorded for this clone. As yet, its antigen is unknown. In the same sample, other DNA sequences code for this CDR3. The V gene is TRBV5-1, the J gene TRBJ1-1; 7 nucleotides line up with TRBD1. The sequencing input was PBMCs. The TCR was taken from a woman between 18 and 30 years old in good health and CMV-seropositive. The CDR3 sequence is CASSLSGTENTEAFF. DNA of the CDR3: TGCGCCAGCAGTCTATCCGGGACAGAGAACACTGAAGCTTTCTTT.